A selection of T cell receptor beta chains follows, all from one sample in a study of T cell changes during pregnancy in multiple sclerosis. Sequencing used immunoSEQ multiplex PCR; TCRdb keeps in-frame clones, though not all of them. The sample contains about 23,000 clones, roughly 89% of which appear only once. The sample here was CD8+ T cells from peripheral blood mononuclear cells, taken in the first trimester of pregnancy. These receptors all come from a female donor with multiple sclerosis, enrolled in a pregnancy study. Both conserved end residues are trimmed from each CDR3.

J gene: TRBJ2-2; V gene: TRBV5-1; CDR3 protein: ASSFSELSNTGELF
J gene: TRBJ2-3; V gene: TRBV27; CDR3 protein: ASSFLREAGTDTQY
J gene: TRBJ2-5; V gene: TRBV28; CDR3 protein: ASREVRGEETQY
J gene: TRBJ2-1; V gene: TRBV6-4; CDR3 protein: ASSDSSGRASGEQF
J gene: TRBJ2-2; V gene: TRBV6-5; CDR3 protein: ASSLTANTGELF
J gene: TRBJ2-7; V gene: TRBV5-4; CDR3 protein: ASSLFGEYSYEQY
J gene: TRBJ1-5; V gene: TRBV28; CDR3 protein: AAGLDSNQPQH
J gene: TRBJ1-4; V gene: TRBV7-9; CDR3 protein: ASSLTGNREKLF
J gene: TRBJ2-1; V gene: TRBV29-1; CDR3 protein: SVDSGRPYNEQF
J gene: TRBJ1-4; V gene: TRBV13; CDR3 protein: ASSLRLGATNEKLF
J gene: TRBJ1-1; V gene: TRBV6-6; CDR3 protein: ASSPLEVNTEAF
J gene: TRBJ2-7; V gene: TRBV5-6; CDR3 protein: ASSLQVYEQY
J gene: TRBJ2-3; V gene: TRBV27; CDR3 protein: ASSLGLAADTQY
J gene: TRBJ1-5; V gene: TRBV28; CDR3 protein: ASSLGGLGNQPQH
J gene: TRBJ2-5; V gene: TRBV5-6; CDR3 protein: ASSLVNRGIRETQY
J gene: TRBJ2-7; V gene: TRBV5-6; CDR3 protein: ASSILPSGSRNEQY
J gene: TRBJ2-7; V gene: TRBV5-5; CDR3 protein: ASSPLGTPTT
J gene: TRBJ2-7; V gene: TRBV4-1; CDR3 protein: ASSQGVAYEQY
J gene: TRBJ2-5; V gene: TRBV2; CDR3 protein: ASSVGGEDFQETQY
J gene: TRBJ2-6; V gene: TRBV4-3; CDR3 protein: ASSQESGSGANVLT
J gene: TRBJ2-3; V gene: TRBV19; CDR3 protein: ASRLGTSDRQY
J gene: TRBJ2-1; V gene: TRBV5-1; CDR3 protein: ASSLVTEGNEQF
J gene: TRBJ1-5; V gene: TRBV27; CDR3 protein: ASSLDRGNQPQH
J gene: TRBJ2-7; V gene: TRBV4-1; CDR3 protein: ASSQDAGSYEQY
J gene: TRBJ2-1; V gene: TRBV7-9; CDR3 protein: ASSDRESPFNEQF
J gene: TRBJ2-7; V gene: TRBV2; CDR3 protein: ASSEGTSVNEQY
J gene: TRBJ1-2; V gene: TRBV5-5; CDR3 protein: ASSSPGLYGYT
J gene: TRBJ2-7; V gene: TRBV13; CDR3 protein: ASSAQTDLSYEQY
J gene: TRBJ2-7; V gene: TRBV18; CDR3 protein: ASSPAGGWYEQY
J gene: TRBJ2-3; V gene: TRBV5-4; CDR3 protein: ASSQGTSGNSDTQY
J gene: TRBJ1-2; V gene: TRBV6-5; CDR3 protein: ASIDWRQPIYGYT
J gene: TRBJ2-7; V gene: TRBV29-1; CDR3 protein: SVGTGYEQY
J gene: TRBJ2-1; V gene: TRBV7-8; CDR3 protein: ASSTNRGLVDEQF
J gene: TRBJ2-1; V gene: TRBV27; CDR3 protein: ASSRPTDRDNEQF
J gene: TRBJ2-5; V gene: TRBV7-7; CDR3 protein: ASSPVAGLQTQY
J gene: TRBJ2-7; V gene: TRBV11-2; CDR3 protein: ASSLDDRGVEQY
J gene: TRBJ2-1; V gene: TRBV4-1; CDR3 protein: ASSQDTREGPYNEQF
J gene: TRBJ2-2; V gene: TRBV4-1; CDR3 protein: ASSHSTGPINTGELF
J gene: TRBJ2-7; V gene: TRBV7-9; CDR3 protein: ASSGTSGRTSYEQY
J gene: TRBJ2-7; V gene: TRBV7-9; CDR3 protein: ASSGTVSYEQY
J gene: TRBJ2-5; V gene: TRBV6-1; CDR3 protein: ASSRGLEGETQY
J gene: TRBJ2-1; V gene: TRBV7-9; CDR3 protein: ASSPLAGGYNEQF
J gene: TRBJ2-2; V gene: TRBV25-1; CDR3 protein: ASSDRGRDTGELF
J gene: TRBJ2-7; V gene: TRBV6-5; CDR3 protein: AAGGYYEQY
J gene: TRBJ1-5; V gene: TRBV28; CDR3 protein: ASSLRIGGVTQPQH